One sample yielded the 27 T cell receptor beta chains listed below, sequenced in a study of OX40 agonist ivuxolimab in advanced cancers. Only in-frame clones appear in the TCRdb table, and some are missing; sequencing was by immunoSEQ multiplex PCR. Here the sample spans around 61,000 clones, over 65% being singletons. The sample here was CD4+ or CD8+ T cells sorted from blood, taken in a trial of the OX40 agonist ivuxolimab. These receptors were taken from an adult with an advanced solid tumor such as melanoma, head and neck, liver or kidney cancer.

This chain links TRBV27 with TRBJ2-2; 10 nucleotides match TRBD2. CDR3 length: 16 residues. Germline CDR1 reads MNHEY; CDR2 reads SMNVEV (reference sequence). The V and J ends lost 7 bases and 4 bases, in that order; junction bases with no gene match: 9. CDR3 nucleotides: TGTGCCAGCACCCTCCTAGCGGGAGTGGGCACCGGGGAGCTGTTTTTT. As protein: CASTLLAGVGTGELFF.

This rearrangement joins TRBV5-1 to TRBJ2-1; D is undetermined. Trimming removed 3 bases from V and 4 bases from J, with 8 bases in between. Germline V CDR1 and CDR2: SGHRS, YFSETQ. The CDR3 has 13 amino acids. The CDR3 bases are TGCGCCAGCAGCTCAGACTTTTACAATGAGCAGTTCTTC. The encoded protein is CASSSDFYNEQFF.

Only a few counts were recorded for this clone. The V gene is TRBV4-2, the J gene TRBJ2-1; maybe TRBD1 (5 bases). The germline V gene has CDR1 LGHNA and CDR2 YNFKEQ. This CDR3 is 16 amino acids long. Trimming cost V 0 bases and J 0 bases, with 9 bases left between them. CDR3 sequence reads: CASSQDSQGSYNEQFF. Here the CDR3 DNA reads TGTGCCAGCAGCCAAGATTCGCAGGGCTCCTACAATGAGCAGTTCTTC.

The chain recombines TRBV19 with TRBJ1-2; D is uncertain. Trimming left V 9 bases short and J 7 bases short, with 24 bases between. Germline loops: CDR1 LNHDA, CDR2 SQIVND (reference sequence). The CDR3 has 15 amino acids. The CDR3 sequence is CASKGATRFEFGYTF. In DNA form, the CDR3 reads TGTGCCAGCAAAGGAGCTACACGTTTCGAGTTTGGCTACACCTTC.

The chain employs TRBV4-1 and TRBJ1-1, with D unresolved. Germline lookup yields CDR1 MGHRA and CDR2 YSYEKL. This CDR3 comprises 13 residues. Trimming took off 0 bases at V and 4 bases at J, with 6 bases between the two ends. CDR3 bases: TGCGCCAGCAGCCAAGAGATGGGCACTGAAGCTTTCTTT. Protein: CASSQEMGTEAFF.

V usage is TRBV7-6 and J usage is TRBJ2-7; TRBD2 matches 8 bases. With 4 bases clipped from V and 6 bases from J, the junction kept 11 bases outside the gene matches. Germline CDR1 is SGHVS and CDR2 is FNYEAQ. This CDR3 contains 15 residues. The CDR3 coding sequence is TGTGCCAGCAGCTCCCCAATCGGACTAGCTCGCGAGCAGTACTTC. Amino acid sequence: CASSSPIGLAREQYF.

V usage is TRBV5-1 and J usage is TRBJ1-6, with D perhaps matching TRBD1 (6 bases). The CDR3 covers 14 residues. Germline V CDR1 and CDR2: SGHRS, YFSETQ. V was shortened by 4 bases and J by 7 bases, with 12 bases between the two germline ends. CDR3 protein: CASSRGQENSPLHF. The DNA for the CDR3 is TGCGCCAGCAGCCGGGGACAAGAAAATTCACCCCTCCACTTT.

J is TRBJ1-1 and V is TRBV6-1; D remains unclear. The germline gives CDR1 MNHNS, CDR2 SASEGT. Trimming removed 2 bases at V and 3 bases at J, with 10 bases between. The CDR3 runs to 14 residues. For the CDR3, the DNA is TGTGCCAGCAGTGAAAGGTTCGCGGACACTGAAGCTTTCTTT. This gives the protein CASSERFADTEAFF.

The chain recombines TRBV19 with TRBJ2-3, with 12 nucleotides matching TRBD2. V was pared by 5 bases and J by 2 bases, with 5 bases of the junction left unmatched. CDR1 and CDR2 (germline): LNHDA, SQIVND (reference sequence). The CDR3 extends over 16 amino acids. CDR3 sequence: CASSRRLAGATDTQYF. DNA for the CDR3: TGTGCCAGTAGTCGCCGACTAGCGGGGGCCACAGATACGCAGTATTTT.

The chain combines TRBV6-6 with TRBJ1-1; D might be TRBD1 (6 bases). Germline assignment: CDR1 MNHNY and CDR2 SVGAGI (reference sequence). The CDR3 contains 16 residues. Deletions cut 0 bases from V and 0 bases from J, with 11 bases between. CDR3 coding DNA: TGTGCCAGCAGTTACTCCCCGGCAGGGGTGAACACTGAAGCTTTCTTT. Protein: CASSYSPAGVNTEAFF.

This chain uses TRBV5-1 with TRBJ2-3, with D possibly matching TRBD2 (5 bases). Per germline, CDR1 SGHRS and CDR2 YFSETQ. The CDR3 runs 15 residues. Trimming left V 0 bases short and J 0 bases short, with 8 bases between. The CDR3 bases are TGCGCCAGCAGCTTGGTGCGCGGGAGCACAGATACGCAGTATTTT. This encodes CASSLVRGSTDTQYF. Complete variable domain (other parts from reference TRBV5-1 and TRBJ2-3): KAGVTQTPRYLIKTRGQQVTLSCSPISGHRSVSWYQQTPGQGLQFLFEYFSETQRNKGNFPGRFSGRQFSNSRSEMNVSTLELGDSALYLCASSLVRGSTDTQYFGPGTRLTVL.

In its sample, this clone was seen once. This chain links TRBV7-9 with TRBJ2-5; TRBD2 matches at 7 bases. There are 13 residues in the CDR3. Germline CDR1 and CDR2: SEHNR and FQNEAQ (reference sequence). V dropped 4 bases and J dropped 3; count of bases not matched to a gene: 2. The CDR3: CASSWSGEETQYF. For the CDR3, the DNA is TGTGCCAGCAGCTGGAGCGGGGAAGAGACCCAGTACTTC.

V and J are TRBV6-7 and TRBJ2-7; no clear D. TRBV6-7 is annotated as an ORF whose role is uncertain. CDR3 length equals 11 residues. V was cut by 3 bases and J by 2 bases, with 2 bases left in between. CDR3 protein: CASSYPYEQYF. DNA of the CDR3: TGTGCCAGCAGTTATCCCTACGAGCAGTACTTC.

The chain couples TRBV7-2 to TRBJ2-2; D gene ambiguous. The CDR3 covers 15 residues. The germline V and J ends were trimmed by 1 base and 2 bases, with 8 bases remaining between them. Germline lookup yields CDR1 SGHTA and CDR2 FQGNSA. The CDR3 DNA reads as TGTGCCAGCAGCTTAGTAAGCGTTAACACCGGGGAGCTGTTTTTT. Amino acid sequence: CASSLVSVNTGELFF.

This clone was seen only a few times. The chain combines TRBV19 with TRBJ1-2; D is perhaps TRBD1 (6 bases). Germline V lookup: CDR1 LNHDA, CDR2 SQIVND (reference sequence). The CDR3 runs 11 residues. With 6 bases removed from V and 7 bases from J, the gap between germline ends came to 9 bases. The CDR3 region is CASSRGAGYTF. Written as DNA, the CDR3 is TGTGCCAGTAGCAGGGGAGCTGGCTACACCTTC.

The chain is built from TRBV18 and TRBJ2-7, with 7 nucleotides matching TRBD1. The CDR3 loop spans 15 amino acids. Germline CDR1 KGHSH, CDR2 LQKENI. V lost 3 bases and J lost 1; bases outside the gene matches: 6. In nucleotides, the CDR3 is TGTGCCAGCTCACCGGCGGCAGGGGGATCCTACGAGCAGTACTTC. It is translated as CASSPAAGGSYEQYF. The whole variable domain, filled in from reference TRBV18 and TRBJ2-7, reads NAGVMQNPRHLVRRRGQEARLRCSPMKGHSHVYWYRQLPEEGLKFMVYLQKENIIDESGMPKERFSAEFPKEGPSILRIQQVVRGDSAAYFCASSPAAGGSYEQYFGPGTRLTVT.

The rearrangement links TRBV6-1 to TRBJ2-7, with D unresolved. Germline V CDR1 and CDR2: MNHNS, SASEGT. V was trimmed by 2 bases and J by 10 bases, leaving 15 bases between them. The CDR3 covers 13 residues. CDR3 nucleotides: TGTGCCAGCAGTGAAATGCTCAGCCTCCCCCAGTACTTC. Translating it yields CASSEMLSLPQYF.

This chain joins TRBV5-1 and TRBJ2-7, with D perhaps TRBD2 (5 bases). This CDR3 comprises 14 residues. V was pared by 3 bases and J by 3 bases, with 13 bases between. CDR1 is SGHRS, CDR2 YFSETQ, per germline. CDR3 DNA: TGCGCCAGCAGCTATAGGACTCTTAACTACGAGCAGTACTTC. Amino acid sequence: CASSYRTLNYEQYF.

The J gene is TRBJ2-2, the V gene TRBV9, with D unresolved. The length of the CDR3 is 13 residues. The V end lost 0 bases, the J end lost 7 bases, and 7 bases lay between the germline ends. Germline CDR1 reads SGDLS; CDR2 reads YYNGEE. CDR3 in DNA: TGTGCCAGCAGCGTAGAAGGGCACGGGGAGCTGTTTTTT. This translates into CASSVEGHGELFF.

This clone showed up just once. This CDR3 reads CASSLGNTGELFF. The CDR3 nucleotides are TGCGCCAGCAGCTTGGGGAACACCGGGGAGCTGTTTTTT. The chain joins TRBV5-1 to TRBJ2-2; unclear D gene. Germline V gives CDR1 SGHRS, CDR2 YFSETQ. Trimming removed 0 bases at V and 1 base at J, with 1 base between. The CDR3 spans 13 residues. The whole variable domain, remainder taken from reference TRBV5-1 and TRBJ2-2, is KAGVTQTPRYLIKTRGQQVTLSCSPISGHRSVSWYQQTPGQGLQFLFEYFSETQRNKGNFPGRFSGRQFSNSRSEMNVSTLELGDSALYLCASSLGNTGELFFGEGSRLTVL.

This chain's CDR3 is CASSSGAGNTEAFF. Here the CDR3 DNA reads TGTGCCAGCAGCTCCGGGGCCGGGAACACTGAAGCTTTCTTT. V usage is TRBV7-2 and J usage is TRBJ1-1; perhaps TRBD1 as D (5 bases). Trimming removed 4 bases at V and 1 base at J, with 10 bases between. This CDR3 spans 14 amino acids. Germline lookup yields CDR1 SGHTA and CDR2 FQGNSA.

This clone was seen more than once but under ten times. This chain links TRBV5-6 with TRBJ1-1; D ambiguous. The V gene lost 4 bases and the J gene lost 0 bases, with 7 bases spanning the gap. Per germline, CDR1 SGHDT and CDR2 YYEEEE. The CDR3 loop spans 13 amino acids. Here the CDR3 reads CASSGTMNTEAFF. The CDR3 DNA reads TGTGCCAGCAGCGGAACAATGAACACTGAAGCTTTCTTT. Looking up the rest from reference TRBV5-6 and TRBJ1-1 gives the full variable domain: DAGVTQSPTHLIKTRGQQVTLRCSPKSGHDTVSWYQQALGQGPQFIFQYYEEEERQRGNFPDRFSGHQFPNYSSELNVNALLLGDSALYLCASSGTMNTEAFFGQGTRLTVV.

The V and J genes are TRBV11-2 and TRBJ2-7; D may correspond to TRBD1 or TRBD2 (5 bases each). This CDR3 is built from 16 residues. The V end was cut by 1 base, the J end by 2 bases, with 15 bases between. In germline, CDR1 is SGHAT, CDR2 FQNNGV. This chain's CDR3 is CASSLVMGDHPYEQYF. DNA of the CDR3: TGTGCCAGCAGCTTAGTTATGGGGGACCACCCCTACGAGCAGTACTTC. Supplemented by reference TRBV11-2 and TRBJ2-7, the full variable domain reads EAGVAQSPRYKIIEKRQSVAFWCNPISGHATLYWYQQILGQGPKLLIQFQNNGVVDDSQLPKDRFSAERLKGVDSTLKIQPAKLEDSAVYLCASSLVMGDHPYEQYFGPGTRLTVT.

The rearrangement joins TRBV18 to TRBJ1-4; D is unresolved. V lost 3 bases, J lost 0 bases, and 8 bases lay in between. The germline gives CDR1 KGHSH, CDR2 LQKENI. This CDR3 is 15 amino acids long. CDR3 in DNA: TGTGCCAGCTCACCTAGGGAGGCAACTAATGAAAAACTGTTTTTT. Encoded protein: CASSPREATNEKLFF.

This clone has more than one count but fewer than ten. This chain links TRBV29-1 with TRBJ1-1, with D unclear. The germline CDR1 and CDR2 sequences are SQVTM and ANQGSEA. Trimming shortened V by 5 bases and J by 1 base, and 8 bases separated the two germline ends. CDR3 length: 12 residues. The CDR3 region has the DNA TGCAGCGTTAGGGTCACGAACACTGAAGCTTTCTTT. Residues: CSVRVTNTEAFF.

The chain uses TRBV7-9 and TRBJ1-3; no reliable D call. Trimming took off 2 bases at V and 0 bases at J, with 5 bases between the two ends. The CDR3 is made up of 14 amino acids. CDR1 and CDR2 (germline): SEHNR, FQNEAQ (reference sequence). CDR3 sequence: CASSLLSSGNTIYF. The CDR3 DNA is TGTGCCAGCAGCTTACTAAGCTCTGGAAACACCATATATTTT.

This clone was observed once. CDR3 DNA sequence: TGTGCCAGCAGTGACTCCGTAGCGGGGAGGGGAGATACGCAGTATTTT. Translating gives CASSDSVAGRGDTQYF. This chain joins TRBV6-4 and TRBJ2-3, with 8 nucleotides matching TRBD2. Per the germline V gene, CDR1 is MRHNA and CDR2 is SNTAGT. V gave up 0 bases and J gave up 5 bases; unmatched junction bases: 7. The CDR3 is 16 amino acids.